A single sample gave rise to the 30 T cell receptor beta chains below, sequenced in a study of cytotoxic CD8 clonotypes in ibrutinib-treated CLL. The method was immunoSEQ multiplex PCR; TCRdb's version includes in-frame clones alone and lacks a portion of them. The table shows 110,000 to 150,000 clones, with about 75% occurring only once. The sample was PBMCs, taken after 24 months of ibrutinib treatment. The receptors come from a human donor with chronic lymphocytic leukemia.

V gene TRBV5-4 combines with J gene TRBJ2-5; D tentatively reads TRBD1 or TRBD2 (7 bases each). Trimming stripped 4 bases from V and 9 bases from J, with 19 bases between. The length of the CDR3 is 14 residues. Germline V gene lookup returns CDR1 SGHNT and CDR2 YYREEE (reference sequence). CDR3 in amino acids: CASSPERDSGAQYF. The CDR3 DNA reads TGTGCCAGCAGCCCGGAGCGGGACAGTGGTGCCCAGTACTTC.

The rearrangement uses TRBV6-5 and TRBJ1-2; D is ambiguous. Germline V gene lookup returns CDR1 MNHEY and CDR2 SVGAGI. CDR3 length equals 14 residues. Trimming took off 3 bases at V and 3 bases at J, with 11 bases between the two ends. The CDR3: CASSYFGRHYGYTF. The CDR3 DNA reads TGTGCCAGCAGTTATTTCGGCAGACACTATGGCTACACCTTC.

The V gene is TRBV30, the J gene TRBJ1-2; a possible D gene is TRBD1 (5 bases). The CDR3 has 12 residues. Germline loops: CDR1 GTSNPN, CDR2 SVGIG (reference sequence). V lost 4 bases and J lost 8, with 14 bases in between. The CDR3 loop reads CAWTGTPRGYTF. CDR3 coding DNA: TGTGCCTGGACCGGGACCCCTCGGGGCTACACCTTC.

The chain uses TRBV6-5 and TRBJ2-2, with D perhaps TRBD2 (7 bases). V lost 7 bases and J lost 4, with 10 bases in between. Germline loops: CDR1 MNHEY, CDR2 SVGAGI. This CDR3 is built from 13 residues. The CDR3 loop reads CASTAGATGELFF. In DNA form, the CDR3 reads TGTGCCAGCACCGCGGGGGCCACCGGGGAGCTGTTTTTT.

The V gene is TRBV7-2, the J gene TRBJ2-7; no reliable D call. Germline CDR1 and CDR2: SGHTA and FQGNSA. The CDR3 is 12 residues long. V lost 2 bases and J lost 5, with 7 bases in between. The CDR3 reads CASSLYLDEQYF. CDR3 DNA: TGTGCCAGCAGCTTATATCTCGACGAGCAGTACTTC.

This chain uses TRBV19 with TRBJ1-2; D unresolved. Looked up from germline, CDR1 is LNHDA and CDR2 is SQIVND (reference sequence). The length of the CDR3 is 12 residues. V was shortened by 6 bases and J by 1 base, with 6 bases between the two germline ends. In DNA, the CDR3 is TGTGCCAGTAGGCGCCGTAACTATGGCTACACCTTC. This encodes CASRRRNYGYTF.

The V call is TRBV7-3, the J call TRBJ2-7; D is undetermined. CDR1 and CDR2 (germline): SGHTA, FQGTGA. The CDR3 sequence is 13 residues long. Between the trimmed V and J ends, which lost 4 bases and 7 bases, there was a span of 14 bases. CDR3 region: CASSSGRAGEQYF. The CDR3 region has the DNA TGTGCCAGCAGCTCCGGACGGGCTGGGGAGCAGTACTTC.

The V and J genes are TRBV30 and TRBJ2-7; possibly TRBD2 for D (5 bases). V lost 0 bases, J lost 4 bases, and 10 bases lay in between. CDR1 and CDR2 (germline): GTSNPN, SVGIG (reference sequence). There are 13 residues in the CDR3. The CDR3 coding sequence is TGTGCCTGGAGTGTCGTAGCGCAGTACGAGCAGTACTTC. This encodes CAWSVVAQYEQYF. Using reference TRBV30 and TRBJ2-7 for the parts outside the CDR3, the full variable domain is SQTIHQWPATLVQPVGSPLSLECTVEGTSNPNLYWYRQAAGRGLQLLFYSVGIGQISSEVPQNLSASRPQDRQFILSSKKLLLSDSGFYLCAWSVVAQYEQYFGPGTRLTVT.

The chain joins TRBV29-1 to TRBJ1-5; 12 bases match TRBD1. This CDR3 has 13 residues. V was pared by 6 bases and J by 9 bases, with 6 bases of the junction left unmatched. CDR1 and CDR2 from the germline V gene are SQVTM and ANQGSEA. The CDR3 DNA is TGCAGCGTGGGGACAGGGGGCGAGAGGCCCCAGCATTTT. Its protein product is CSVGTGGERPQHF.

The chain joins TRBV5-4 to TRBJ2-1; unclear D gene. Trimming took 1 base from V and 6 from J, leaving 5 bases between them. The CDR3 totals 12 residues. Germline-derived CDR1 and CDR2 are SGHNT and YYREEE (reference sequence). The CDR3 here is CASSLWGNEQFF. CDR3 coding DNA: TGTGCCAGCAGCTTGTGGGGCAATGAGCAGTTCTTC.

CDR3 nucleotides: TGTGCCAGCGGGCAGGTTGAAGAGACCCAGTACTTC. Translating gives CASGQVEETQYF. V gene TRBV4-2 combines with J gene TRBJ2-5, with D uncertain. V was cut by 8 bases and J by 3 bases, with 10 bases left in between. Germline-derived CDR1 and CDR2 are LGHNA and YNFKEQ. The CDR3 has 12 amino acids.

J is TRBJ2-5 and V is TRBV7-2; perhaps D is TRBD1 or TRBD2 (5 bases each). Trimming removed 5 bases at V and 3 bases at J, with 10 bases between. The CDR3 has 13 residues. Per germline, CDR1 SGHTA and CDR2 FQGNSA. CDR3 amino acids: CASSPGPEETQYF. CDR3 sequence (DNA): TGTGCCAGCAGCCCGGGACCCGAAGAGACCCAGTACTTC.

The chain has TRBV15 and TRBJ2-7; a possible D gene is TRBD1 (6 bases). Germline-derived CDR1 and CDR2 are LNHNV and YYDKDF (reference sequence). With 4 bases removed from V and 1 base from J, the gap between germline ends came to 11 bases. This CDR3 is built from 14 residues. The CDR3 DNA reads as TGTGCCACCAGCACCTGGGACACGTCCTACGAGCAGTACTTC. Protein product: CATSTWDTSYEQYF.

This clone showed up just once. The chain uses TRBV19 and TRBJ2-3; 7 positions agree with TRBD1. Losses at the gene ends were 6 bases for V and 4 bases for J; bases not matched to a gene: 10. The CDR3 loop spans 15 amino acids. Germline-derived CDR1 and CDR2 are LNHDA and SQIVND (reference sequence). The CDR3 DNA sequence: TGTGCCAGTAGAGGGGGACAGTTCGGCGCAGATACGCAGTATTTT. Translation gives CASRGGQFGADTQYF.

V is TRBV9 and J is TRBJ2-1, with D perhaps TRBD2 (8 bases). Germline V gives CDR1 SGDLS, CDR2 YYNGEE. Trimming left V 4 bases short and J 15 bases short, with 20 bases between. The CDR3 spans 13 residues. The CDR3 spells CASSQGGLGFPFF. DNA of the CDR3: TGTGCCAGCAGCCAGGGGGGACTAGGGTTCCCGTTCTTC.

The chain couples TRBV6-6 to TRBJ2-3; D gene ambiguous. This CDR3 has 11 amino acids. Germline V gene lookup returns CDR1 MNHNY and CDR2 SVGAGI (reference sequence). The V end lost 5 bases, the J end lost 3 bases, and 3 bases lay between the germline ends. CDR3: CASSPTDTQYF. The CDR3 DNA sequence: TGTGCCAGCAGTCCTACAGATACGCAGTATTTT.

The chain recombines TRBV5-1 with TRBJ2-7; 7 nucleotides match TRBD1. This CDR3 has 15 amino acids. The germline CDR1 and CDR2 sequences are SGHRS and YFSETQ. With 0 bases clipped from V and 3 bases from J, the junction kept 6 bases outside the gene matches. The DNA for the CDR3 is TGCGCCAGCAGCTTGGCCAGACAGGGTGGCTACGAGCAGTACTTC. It codes for CASSLARQGGYEQYF.

This chain joins TRBV7-8 and TRBJ2-1; 12 positions agree with TRBD2. The ends lost 5 bases at V and 1 base at J; junction bases unmatched: 9. Germline V gene lookup returns CDR1 SGHVS and CDR2 FQNEAQ. The CDR3 loop spans 18 amino acids. The DNA for the CDR3 is TGTGCCAGCAGCCACGGACTAGCGGGGCCCCTTTCCTACAATGAGCAGTTCTTC. Translation gives CASSHGLAGPLSYNEQFF.

The chain joins TRBV7-3 to TRBJ2-2; 9 bases agree with TRBD1. The V gene end was trimmed by 5 bases and the J gene end by 5 bases; junction bases not matched to a gene: 3. CDR3 length equals 14 residues. CDR1 and CDR2 (germline): SGHTA, FQGTGA. The CDR3 reads CASSQQGATGELFF. The CDR3 coding sequence is TGTGCCAGCAGCCAACAGGGGGCTACCGGGGAGCTGTTTTTT.

The chain couples TRBV2 to TRBJ2-5; TRBD2 aligns across 8 bases. This CDR3 is built from 12 residues. The germline gives CDR1 SNHLY, CDR2 FYNNEI. The V and J ends lost 6 bases and 5 bases, in that order; junction bases with no gene match: 2. CDR3 sequence: CASRGGGETQYF. The CDR3 DNA reads TGTGCCAGCAGGGGCGGGGGGGAGACCCAGTACTTC.

The chain joins TRBV28 to TRBJ2-7, with 10 bases fitting TRBD2. The CDR3 spans 14 residues. The V and J ends lost 6 bases and 4 bases, in that order; junction bases with no gene match: 6. Germline values: CDR1 MDHEN, CDR2 SYDVKM. CDR3 DNA: TGTGCCAGCAGACCCCTAGCGGGAGCTTACGAGCAGTACTTC. Residues: CASRPLAGAYEQYF. Full variable domain (rest looked up from reference TRBV28 and TRBJ2-7): DVKVTQSSRYLVKRTGEKVFLECVQDMDHENMFWYRQDPGLGLRLIYFSYDVKMKEKGDIPEGYSVSREKKERFSLILESASTNQTSMYLCASRPLAGAYEQYFGPGTRLTVT.

V and J are TRBV5-8 and TRBJ1-6; no definite D call. Germline V CDR1 and CDR2: SGHTS, YDEGEE. This CDR3 comprises 15 residues. Trimming took 2 bases from V and 5 from J, leaving 11 bases between them. The DNA of the CDR3 is TGTGCCAGCAGCTTAAGTGGCCACCATAATTCACCCCTCCACTTT. Translated: CASSLSGHHNSPLHF.

This chain uses TRBV5-1 with TRBJ2-1, with 8 bases that match TRBD2. The CDR3 loop spans 14 amino acids. V gave up 0 bases and J gave up 6 bases; unmatched junction bases: 2. Germline V CDR1 and CDR2: SGHRS, YFSETQ. The CDR3 DNA reads as TGCGCCAGCAGCTTGGGGCTAGCGGGCAATGAGCAGTTCTTC. Its translation: CASSLGLAGNEQFF.

The chain links TRBV7-9 to TRBJ2-7; D remains ambiguous. CDR3 length: 14 amino acids. Trimming removed 5 bases from V and 7 bases from J, with 18 bases in between. Germline CDR1 reads SEHNR; CDR2 reads FQNEAQ (reference sequence). CDR3 sequence (DNA): TGTGCCAGCAGCCCCCGGGCGGCCCCTTGGGAGCAGTACTTC. It specifies CASSPRAAPWEQYF.

The chain combines TRBV5-1 with TRBJ1-1; 7 nucleotides agree with TRBD1. V gave up 2 bases and J gave up 0 bases; unmatched junction bases: 10. Germline CDR1 reads SGHRS; CDR2 reads YFSETQ. The CDR3 consists of 17 residues. Here the CDR3 DNA reads TGCGCCAGCAGCTTATACTCTGGACAGGCGCTGAACACTGAAGCTTTCTTT. It specifies CASSLYSGQALNTEAFF. The whole variable domain, remainder taken from reference TRBV5-1 and TRBJ1-1, is KAGVTQTPRYLIKTRGQQVTLSCSPISGHRSVSWYQQTPGQGLQFLFEYFSETQRNKGNFPGRFSGRQFSNSRSEMNVSTLELGDSALYLCASSLYSGQALNTEAFFGQGTRLTVV.

The chain joins TRBV7-2 to TRBJ2-5; D perhaps matches TRBD2 (6 bases). Looked up from germline, CDR1 is SGHTA and CDR2 is FQGNSA. This CDR3 has 14 amino acids. V was pared by 5 bases and J by 5 bases, with 15 bases between. The chain's CDR3 is CASSPEGTGETQYF. The CDR3 region has the DNA TGTGCCAGCAGCCCCGAGGGGACTGGGGAGACCCAGTACTTC.

This rearrangement joins TRBV4-1 to TRBJ2-6; D remains unclear. The CDR3 length is 14 residues. V lost 3 bases, J lost 4 bases, and 7 bases lay in between. The germline V gene has CDR1 MGHRA and CDR2 YSYEKL. CDR3 loop: CASSQEWGANVLTF. The CDR3 nucleotides are TGCGCCAGCAGCCAGGAGTGGGGGGCCAACGTCCTGACTTTC.

The chain links TRBV30 to TRBJ1-5, with 9 bases identical to TRBD1. The trim removed 5 bases at V and 4 bases at J, leaving 3 bases unmatched. This CDR3 has 13 residues. Germline assignment: CDR1 GTSNPN and CDR2 SVGIG (reference sequence). The CDR3 is CAWGGQGNQPQHF. CDR3 sequence (DNA): TGTGCCTGGGGAGGACAGGGGAATCAGCCCCAGCATTTT.

The table lists this clone with a few counts. In nucleotides, the CDR3 is TGTGCCAGCAGTGAGGGCTCCCCGTTGAGCACTGAAGCTTTCTTT. It encodes CASSEGSPLSTEAFF. This chain joins TRBV25-1 and TRBJ1-1; D unresolved. The germline gives CDR1 MGHDK, CDR2 SYGVNS. Trimming shortened V by 3 bases and J by 4 bases, and 15 bases separated the two germline ends. The CDR3 covers 15 residues.

This clone was seen repeatedly, ten times or more. The chain uses TRBV21-1 and TRBJ1-2; the DNA was not compared with TRBD1, the D call given in the table. TRBV21-1 is marked as a pseudogene. The CDR3 has 14 residues. The chain's CDR3 is CASVNRGPLYGYTF. Here the CDR3 DNA reads TGTGCCAGCGTGAACAGGGGGCCTCTTTATGGCTACACCTTC.